The clone carrying this T cell receptor (beta chain) was observed a handful of times. Peripheral blood from each donor was collected in a volume of ten milliliters. The data were obtained in a study of blood T cells in healthy people across ages. Combining a sample-barcoded 5' primer with a J-beta primer mix, a second PCR ran for about 6 to 11 cycles. Every molecule of cDNA carried a tag from a template-switch adaptor with 12 random nucleotides. A minimum of 2.5 million CDR3-containing paired-end reads was obtained for each sample. One entry per CDR3 protein results from TCRdb running MiXCR on the 5' RACE reads. The sample lists 1.8 million or so distinct CDR3 sequences; approximately 40% were seen once. Germline CDR1 is LNHNV and CDR2 is YYDKDF (reference sequence). With 1 base clipped from V and 7 bases from J, the junction kept 4 bases outside the gene matches. CDR3 size: 14 residues.

What was sequenced was blood. The chain uses TRBV15 and TRBJ1-5; 7 bases map to TRBD1. This TCR came from a human donor in good health. The CDR3: CATSRATGRQPQHF. The CDR3 coding sequence is TGTGCCACCAGCAGAGCGACAGGGAGACAGCCCCAGCATTTT.